Detailed here is one T cell receptor beta chain. Its antigen is not known. The V end was cut by 6 bases, the J end by 0 bases, with 12 bases between. The CDR3 spans 15 residues. Germline V gives CDR1 SNHLY, CDR2 FYNNEI. The PCR made use of 60 Vbeta and 13 Jbeta primers. Original processing methods: A follow-up analysis tallied tens of millions of unique TCR beta chains, roughly 11 million shared. The protocol was immunoSEQ multiplex PCR, while the TCRdb copy is restricted to in-frame clones and leaves out a portion. The V and J calls and clone size were taken over from that table, and D and trimming were inferred from the DNA. Of roughly 52,000 clones in the sample, about 84% were seen once. The sample belongs to a study of cytomegalovirus exposure and HLA in healthy donors. Findings of the study overall: Apparent HLA restriction characterized most CMV-associated TCR beta chains in a later analysis.

Despite likely unrecorded immune exposures, the donors were nominally healthy at the time of sampling. The receptor's source is a female donor in good health and CMV-seronegative. Sequences were obtained from PBMCs. The J gene is TRBJ2-1, the V gene TRBV2, with D perhaps TRBD2 (6 bases). CDR3 in DNA: TGTGCCAGCAGCTTCGGGGGAAGCTCCTACAATGAGCAGTTCTTC. Translation gives CASSFGGSSYNEQFF. The variable domain in full, completed from reference TRBV2 and TRBJ2-1, reads EPEVTQTPSHQVTQMGQEVILRCVPISNHLYFYWYRQILGQKVEFLVSFYNNEISEKSEIFDDQFSVERPDGSNFTLKIRSTKLEDSAMYFCASSFGGSSYNEQFFGPGTRLTVL.